This T cell receptor beta chain comes out of a study of T cell repertoires in cytomegalovirus infection. At the level of the study: Carrying CMV and the relevant HLA type showed in public TCR beta signatures.

In this sample, this clonotype turned up many times. Its antigen is not known. The CDR3 sequence is 13 residues long. Germline CDR1 is SGHVS and CDR2 is FQNEAQ. V lost 3 bases to trimming and J lost 5 bases, with 7 bases between them. Broader study findings: CMV-specific TCR beta clonotypes restricted by HLA-C were the ones dominating the ex vivo response.

Each CDR3 protein gets one entry after TCRdb re-called the reads with MiXCR. The table lists tens of thousands of distinct CDR3 sequences, 4% of them singletons. The source is a human donor in good health (CMV status not recorded). Some clones in this sample may be carry-over from other donors' samples. This chain uses TRBV7-8 with TRBJ2-2; a possible D gene is TRBD2 (5 bases). Sample: PBMCs. For the CDR3, the DNA is TGTGCCAGCAGCTTCGGAGGAACCGGGGAGCTGTTTTTT. Its translation: CASSFGGTGELFF.